One and the same sample provided the 20 T cell receptor beta chains below, sequenced in a study of T cell responses to AZD1222 COVID-19 vaccine. Produced via immunoSEQ multiplex PCR; TCRdb's table is partial and in-frame only. This table has roughly 100,000 clones, roughly 89% appearing once. The sample consisted of peripheral blood, taken on day 0 of AZD1222 vaccination. These receptors originate from an adult in good health.

This clone was seen only a few times. This chain links TRBV7-9 with TRBJ2-5; 11 bases agree with TRBD2. The length of the CDR3 is 18 residues. CDR1 and CDR2 from the germline V gene are SEHNR and FQNEAQ (reference sequence). Trimming cost V 5 bases and J 3 bases; bases outside gene matches: 14. The CDR3 loop reads CASSLPFGTSGWEETQYF. In DNA, the CDR3 is TGTGCCAGCAGCCTACCCTTCGGGACTAGCGGCTGGGAAGAGACCCAGTACTTC.

This clone was found once. The chain carries TRBV2 and TRBJ2-6; D is uncertain. Germline V CDR1 and CDR2: SNHLY, FYNNEI. With 0 bases removed from V and 0 bases from J, the gap between germline ends came to 6 bases. The CDR3 has 16 residues. As DNA, the CDR3 is TGTGCCAGCAGTGAAGCAGGTGGCTCTGGGGCCAACGTCCTGACTTTC. It encodes CASSEAGGSGANVLTF.

This clone was detected only once. The germline gene is not matched at one end of the junction; a read error may be the cause. This sequence joins TRBV7-9 and TRBJ2-7; 9 bases match TRBD1. The V gene's germline CDR1 is SEHNR and CDR2 FQNEAQ (reference sequence). This CDR3 comprises 12 residues. The CDR3 is CASGTGSSEQYF. The CDR3 DNA reads as TGTGCCAGCGGGACAGGGTCCTCCGAGCAGTACTTC.

The chain has TRBV18 and TRBJ2-7; TRBD1 matches at 12 bases. The CDR3 runs 19 residues. J lost 0 bases, V lost 5 bases, and 14 bases had no gene match. CDR1 KGHSH and CDR2 LQKENI come from the germline V gene. DNA for the CDR3: TGTGCCAGCTCAACCCCCCGGGACAGGGGGCCCGGGGGCTCCTACGAGCAGTACTTC. Translating gives CASSTPRDRGPGGSYEQYF.

V and J are TRBV3-1 (or the pseudogene TRBV3-2) and TRBJ1-2; possible D gene TRBD1, 5 bases. CDR3 size: 13 residues. Trimming pared 8 bases from V and 8 bases from J, leaving 18 bases between. Germline assignment: CDR1 LGHDT and CDR2 YNNKEL (reference sequence). Written as DNA, the CDR3 is TGTGCCAGCGAATCGTCGAGGGGCACGGGCTACACCTTC. As protein: CASESSRGTGYTF.

V and J are TRBV5-4 and TRBJ2-2; unclear D gene. Per the germline V gene, CDR1 is SGHNT and CDR2 is YYREEE (reference sequence). V shed 6 bases and J shed 8 bases, with 11 bases lying between them. The CDR3 has 12 amino acids. CDR3: CASTQPGGELFF. The CDR3 DNA reads TGTGCCAGCACCCAGCCCGGTGGGGAGCTGTTTTTT.

This chain joins TRBV5-1 and TRBJ1-6; D might be TRBD1 (6 bases). This CDR3 is 16 amino acids long. CDR1 is SGHRS and CDR2 is YFSETQ in the germline V gene. The germline V and J ends were trimmed by 0 bases and 7 bases, with 14 bases remaining between them. CDR3 nucleotide sequence: TGCGCCAGCAGCTTGGAGCAGGGGAGGAAGAATTCACCCCTCCACTTT. Encoded protein: CASSLEQGRKNSPLHF.

The table lists this clone with a count of one. The chain joins TRBV9 to TRBJ2-1; 10 positions match TRBD2. Germline trimming cut 3 bases from V and 5 bases from J; bases unmatched to any gene: 8. This CDR3 contains 16 residues. Germline V CDR1 and CDR2: SGDLS, YYNGEE. The chain's CDR3 is CASSAPLAGADNEQFF. CDR3 nucleotides: TGTGCCAGCAGCGCCCCCCTAGCGGGGGCGGACAATGAGCAGTTCTTC.

The V gene is TRBV10-2, the J gene TRBJ1-5, with 7 bases identical to TRBD1. CDR1 and CDR2 from the germline V gene are WSHSY and SAAADI. CDR3 length equals 15 residues. The trim removed 0 bases at V and 5 bases at J, leaving 4 bases unmatched. The CDR3 loop is CASSESTGVDQPQHF. The DNA for the CDR3 is TGCGCCAGCAGTGAGTCTACAGGGGTAGATCAGCCCCAGCATTTT.

The chain has TRBV6-1 and TRBJ2-7, with D unresolved. Germline V CDR1 and CDR2: MNHNS, SASEGT. This CDR3 has 10 residues. Trimming took 3 bases from V and 3 from J, leaving 0 bases between them. In DNA form, the CDR3 reads TGTGCCAGCAGTGACTACGAGCAGTACTTC. Residues: CASSDYEQYF.

The V gene is TRBV10-3, the J gene TRBJ2-2; 8 positions agree with TRBD1. J lost 3 bases, V lost 6 bases, and 6 bases had no gene match. Looked up from germline, CDR1 is ENHRY and CDR2 is SYGVKD. The CDR3 loop spans 15 amino acids. The CDR3 nucleotides read TGTGCCATCAGACTCGGGACAGGAGACACCGGGGAGCTGTTTTTT. It specifies CAIRLGTGDTGELFF.

The chain recombines TRBV27 with TRBJ2-7; D not certain. This CDR3 contains 9 residues. With 8 bases removed from V and 1 base from J, the gap between germline ends came to 0 bases. The germline gives CDR1 MNHEY, CDR2 SMNVEV (reference sequence). CDR3 sequence reads: CASSYEQYF. The CDR3 DNA follows: TGTGCCAGCTCCTACGAGCAGTACTTC.

This rearrangement joins TRBV9 to TRBJ2-3, with D perhaps matching TRBD2 (6 bases). CDR1 SGDLS and CDR2 YYNGEE come from the germline V gene. The CDR3 runs to 16 residues. The germline V and J ends were trimmed by 3 bases and 0 bases, with 14 bases remaining between them. CDR3 DNA sequence: TGTGCCAGCAGCGCGGGACTCCCGTCGAGCACAGATACGCAGTATTTT. Translated: CASSAGLPSSTDTQYF.

The rearrangement links TRBV9 to TRBJ1-1; 7 bases align to TRBD1. V dropped 0 bases and J dropped 0; count of bases not matched to a gene: 2. Germline loops: CDR1 SGDLS, CDR2 YYNGEE. The CDR3 contains 15 residues. The CDR3 DNA follows: TGTGCCAGCAGCGTAGTGGACAGGTTGAACACTGAAGCTTTCTTT. This codes for CASSVVDRLNTEAFF.

The chain couples TRBV2 to TRBJ2-7; the D call may be TRBD1 or TRBD2 (5 bases each). Per the germline V gene, CDR1 is SNHLY and CDR2 is FYNNEI. With 8 bases removed from V and 2 bases from J, the gap between germline ends came to 19 bases. The CDR3 runs 15 residues. CDR3 in amino acids: CASRDLGGVPYEQYF. For the CDR3, the DNA is TGTGCCAGCCGCGACCTTGGGGGAGTACCCTACGAGCAGTACTTC.

CDR3 sequence (DNA): TGCGCCAGCAGTGAAGCCGGCGGGGGGAGAGAGACCCAGTACTTC. It specifies CASSEAGGGRETQYF. The chain couples TRBV10-1 to TRBJ2-5; the match to TRBD2 covers 8 bases. V was clipped by 3 bases and J by 4 bases; unmatched bases: 7. This CDR3 is built from 15 residues. Germline V gene sequence: CDR1 WNHNN, CDR2 SYGVQD (reference sequence).

V usage is TRBV9 and J usage is TRBJ1-2, with 7 positions matching TRBD1. Trimming took 3 bases from V and 2 from J; bases not matched to a gene: 7. In germline, CDR1 is SGDLS, CDR2 YYNGEE. The CDR3 has 15 amino acids. Here the CDR3 DNA reads TGTGCCAGCAGCGCCCCGACAGGGACCAACTATGGCTACACCTTC. It encodes CASSAPTGTNYGYTF.

This clone is a singleton in its sample. This chain joins TRBV18 and TRBJ1-1; D is unclear. Germline V gives CDR1 KGHSH, CDR2 LQKENI. V shed 4 bases and J shed 11 bases, with 20 bases lying between them. CDR3 length equals 14 residues. CDR3 sequence: CASSLDVGVKTAFF. The CDR3 nucleotides read TGTGCCAGCTCACTGGATGTGGGAGTAAAAACGGCTTTCTTT.

This chain links TRBV4-3 with TRBJ2-3; D unresolved. V lost 4 bases to trimming and J lost 2 bases, with 7 bases between them. This CDR3 region has 13 residues. CDR1 is LGHNA, CDR2 YSLEER, per germline. The CDR3 bases are TGCGCCAGCAGCCCCGAAAACACAGATACGCAGTATTTT. Translated, it gives CASSPENTDTQYF.

The chain links TRBV18 to TRBJ1-1; 8 positions agree with TRBD1. V gave up 3 bases and J gave up 1 base; unmatched junction bases: 7. Germline CDR1 reads KGHSH; CDR2 reads LQKENI. CDR3 length: 16 amino acids. The CDR3 spells CASSPITGGRNTEAFF. The CDR3 nucleotides are TGTGCCAGCTCACCTATTACAGGGGGTCGGAACACTGAAGCTTTCTTT.